A selection of T cell receptor beta chains follows, all from one sample in a study of T cell responses to AZD1222 COVID-19 vaccine. The repertoire was sequenced with immunoSEQ multiplex PCR; TCRdb's copy has only in-frame clones and lacks some. The sample has about 54,000 clones, under 90% seen once. The specimen was peripheral blood, collected on day 0 of AZD1222 vaccination. The source is an adult in good health. Each CDR3 is given with its conserved first and last residue. Each record gives: J gene, V gene, clone size, D gene, CDR3 DNA, CDR3 protein. D genes are given only for firm matches. Clone size, where shown, is once, few, many, or a class for clones that have expanded.

TRBJ1-4,TRBV21-1,NA,NA,TGTGCCAGCAGCAAAAATCCTGAAAAACTGTTTTTT,CASSKNPEKLFF
TRBJ2-3,TRBV4-3,NA,TRBD2,TGCGCCAGCAGCCAGGGTTCGTGGGGAGGGGCAGATACGCAGTATTTT,CASSQGSWGGADTQYF
TRBJ2-2,TRBV6-6,once,TRBD2,TGTGCCAGCAGTTACGAAGGGGAGGGCCAGCTGTTTTTT,CASSYEGEGQLFF
TRBJ1-5,TRBV3-1/TRBV3-2,NA,NA,TGTGCCAGCAGCCAAGATCGGGGGCAGCCCCAGCATTTT,CASSQDRGQPQHF
TRBJ1-2,TRBV7-9,once,NA,TGTGCCAGCAGCTTAGCGACGCCCAGCGATGGCTACACCTTC,CASSLATPSDGYTF
TRBJ1-1,TRBV9,NA,NA,TGTGCCAGCAGCGTAGTGGATTTCCTAGGGGTTCAAGGAGCTTTCTTT,CASSVVDFLGVQGAFF
TRBJ2-3,TRBV2,NA,TRBD2,TGTGCCAGTGGGAGGGGACTCGGGGACACAGATACGCAGTATTTT,CASGRGLGDTDTQYF
TRBJ2-7,TRBV6-1,once,TRBD2,TGTGCCAGCAGTGAAAATCTTAGCGGGGGGCCGCAGTACTTC,CASSENLSGGPQYF
TRBJ2-7,TRBV27,NA,NA,TGTGCCAGCAGTTTTAGTCCATCCTACGAGCAGTACTTC,CASSFSPSYEQYF
TRBJ1-1,TRBV4-2,once,TRBD1,TGTGCCAGCAGCCTACGGACAGGGGGTGGGGGTGAAGCTTTCTTT,CASSLRTGGGGEAFF
TRBJ1-3,TRBV7-3,NA,NA,TGTGCCAGCAGCGCCGCGTGGGACCCCTGGGAAATTGGAAACACCATATATTTT,CASSAAWDPWEIGNTIYF
TRBJ2-3,TRBV7-2,NA,NA,TGTGCCAGCAGCCTCGTTCGTGGCACAGATACGCAGTATTTT,CASSLVRGTDTQYF
TRBJ1-2,TRBV11-2,NA,NA,TGTGCCAGCAGCGCATATACAGGGAACTATGGCTACACCTTC,CASSAYTGNYGYTF
TRBJ2-5,TRBV4-1,NA,NA,TGCGCCAGCAGCCCCTCGGACTCAACCCCCCTGAGGGCCCAGTACTTC,CASSPSDSTPLRAQYF
TRBJ2-1,TRBV6-4,NA,TRBD2,TGTGCCAGCAGTGACAATAGCGGGAGACCATCCTCCTACAATGAGCAGTTCTTC,CASSDNSGRPSSYNEQFF
TRBJ2-2,TRBV19,NA,NA,TGTGCCGTACGACCGGCAGGTCGGGCCGGGGAGCTGTTTTTT,CAVRPAGRAGELFF
TRBJ2-3,TRBV5-1,NA,TRBD1,TGCGCCAGCAGCTTGAGGGGACAGGGTTCATCAGATACGCAGTATTTT,CASSLRGQGSSDTQYF
TRBJ2-3,TRBV6-5,NA,NA,TGTGCCAGCAGCGCAGGGACCACATATCCGGATACGCAGTATTTT,CASSAGTTYPDTQYF
TRBJ1-4,TRBV3-1/TRBV3-2,NA,TRBD1,TGTGCCAGCAGCCAAGACATCAGGGGGAGACTGTTTTTT,CASSQDIRGRLFF
TRBJ1-6,TRBV19,NA,TRBD1,TGTGCCAGTACAGTAACCGGGACAGCCTATAATTCACCCCTCCACTTT,CASTVTGTAYNSPLHF
TRBJ1-1,TRBV6-6,NA,NA,TGTGCCAGCAGTACGAGGGGAGACTATAAGAACACTGAAGCTTTCTTT,CASSTRGDYKNTEAFF
TRBJ2-3,TRBV7-3,NA,TRBD2,TGTGCCAGCAGTTTAACGGGACTAGCCCCAGATACGCAGTATTTT,CASSLTGLAPDTQYF
TRBJ2-7,TRBV28,NA,NA,TGTGCCAGCAGTTTAGTGGTAAGGGGCTACGAGCAGTACTTC,CASSLVVRGYEQYF
TRBJ1-2,TRBV7-9,NA,TRBD1,TGTGCCAGCAGCACCAGGCAGGGGGGAGGCTACACCTTC,CASSTRQGGGYTF
TRBJ1-1,TRBV3-1/TRBV3-2,NA,NA,TGTGCCAGCAAGGAAAGGACGGCGAACACTGAAGCTTTCTTT,CASKERTANTEAFF
TRBJ2-1,TRBV9,NA,TRBD2,TGTGCCAGCAGTTTTAGCGGGGGATATGAGCAGTTCTTC,CASSFSGGYEQFF
TRBJ1-2,TRBV6-5,NA,NA,TGTGCCAGCAGCCTCGGACGGAAAAACTATGGCTACACCTTC,CASSLGRKNYGYTF
TRBJ2-5,TRBV27,once,NA,TGTGCCAGCAGCTTAGAACTACGTCCCCAAGAGACCCAGTACTTC,CASSLELRPQETQYF
TRBJ1-1,TRBV29-1,NA,NA,TGCAGCGTTGAATCGCCAAAACGGGGGTCGGCAGCTTTCTTT,CSVESPKRGSAAFF
TRBJ2-5,TRBV5-4,NA,NA,TGTGCCAGCAGCTCCCCCCGGGGCCAAGAGACCCAGTACTTC,CASSSPRGQETQYF
TRBJ2-1,TRBV5-4,NA,NA,TGTGCCAGCAGCTTGTCGAGTAGCCGCAGCTCCTACAATGAGCAGTTCTTC,CASSLSSSRSSYNEQFF
TRBJ2-1,TRBV18,NA,NA,TGTGCCAGCTCCTATGACTGGGACAATGAGCAGTTCTTC,CASSYDWDNEQFF
TRBJ2-7,TRBV24-1,NA,TRBD1,TGTGCCGGGGGGACAGGGCCCTACGAGCAGTACTTC,CAGGTGPYEQYF
TRBJ2-2,TRBV7-9,NA,NA,TGTGCCAGCAGCTTAGAGGCAGGGTACACCGGGGAGCTGTTTTTT,CASSLEAGYTGELFF
TRBJ1-2,TRBV7-2,once,TRBD1,TGTGCCAGCAGCTTAATCGCAGGGGGGAACTATGGCTACACCTTC,CASSLIAGGNYGYTF
TRBJ2-2,TRBV21-1,NA,NA,TGTGCCAGCAGCAAACGGGGACGGGAGGGCCTTATGTGTTGTGGGTCCCGGGAGCTGTTTTTT,CASSKRGREGLMCCGSRELFF
TRBJ1-2,TRBV2,NA,NA,TGTGCCAGCAGTGCATCAAAGCTGACAGTTAACTATGGCTACACCTTC,CASSASKLTVNYGYTF
TRBJ1-5,TRBV3-1/TRBV3-2,NA,NA,TGTGCCAGCAGCCCGAGTCGGACAGCTGGAGGTCAGCCCCAGCATTTT,CASSPSRTAGGQPQHF
TRBJ2-5,TRBV3-1/TRBV3-2,NA,TRBD2,TGTGCCAGCAGCCGGGGACTAGCGGGGACCCAAGAGACCCAGTACTTC,CASSRGLAGTQETQYF
TRBJ2-3,TRBV5-4,NA,TRBD1,TGTGCCAGCAGCTTTCCCGGACAGGGGGTCACAGATACGCAGTATTTT,CASSFPGQGVTDTQYF
TRBJ1-5,TRBV7-9,NA,NA,TGTGCCAGCAGCTTAGAGCTTAGCAATCAGCCCCAGCATTTT,CASSLELSNQPQHF
TRBJ1-5,TRBV11-2,NA,NA,TGTGCCAGCAGCTTAGGGGGGGGCGACAATCAGCCCCAGCATTTT,CASSLGGGDNQPQHF
TRBJ2-3,TRBV10-1,NA,NA,TGCGCCAGCAGTGAGTCGCGGGGCCGCACAGATACGCAGTATTTT,CASSESRGRTDTQYF
TRBJ2-3,TRBV29-1,NA,NA,TGCAGCGGCCGAAGGGGGGGCTTCGGTACGCAGTATTTT,CSGRRGGFGTQYF
TRBJ1-4,TRBV19,NA,TRBD1,TGTGCCAGTAGTATAACGACAGGGGGACTTGAAAAACTGTTTTTT,CASSITTGGLEKLFF
TRBJ1-3,TRBV6-5,NA,TRBD1,TGTGCCAGCAGTCGCGACAGGGTCTCTGGAAACACCATATATTTT,CASSRDRVSGNTIYF
TRBJ1-1,TRBV5-1,few,NA,TGCGCCAGCAGCTTGGGGGGGATCGCTGAAGCTTTCTTT,CASSLGGIAEAFF
TRBJ1-6,TRBV5-1,NA,NA,TGCGCCAGCCAGCACGGGAGGGATTCACCCCTCCACTTT,CASQHGRDSPLHF
TRBJ1-1,TRBV5-6,NA,TRBD1,TGTGCCAGCAGCTTGAGGCAGGGGGTAAATATGTACACTGAAGCTTTCTTT,CASSLRQGVNMYTEAFF
TRBJ2-3,TRBV10-1,NA,NA,TGCGCCAGCAGTGCGGGATATTCGCAGTATTTT,CASSAGYSQYF
TRBJ2-3,TRBV3-1/TRBV3-2,NA,NA,TGTGCCAGCAGCCAATACGGGGGGCGCACAGATACGCAGTATTTT,CASSQYGGRTDTQYF
TRBJ1-5,TRBV27,NA,NA,TGTGCCAGCAGTTCACAGGTAAACAATCAGCCCCAGCATTTT,CASSSQVNNQPQHF
TRBJ1-6,TRBV6-5,NA,TRBD1,TGTGCCATCGGAGTGGGACAGGCGAATTCACCCCTCCACTTT,CAIGVGQANSPLHF
TRBJ2-3,TRBV29-1,NA,NA,TGCAGCGTTGGTCAGGGTCATACGCAGTATTTT,CSVGQGHTQYF
TRBJ1-6,TRBV19,NA,NA,TGTGCCAGTAGTATTTCCGGGGGCAATTCACCCCTCCACTTT,CASSISGGNSPLHF
TRBJ2-3,TRBV5-1,NA,NA,TGCGCCAGCTTCACTAGCTACACAGATACGCAGTATTTT,CASFTSYTDTQYF
TRBJ1-2,TRBV5-4,NA,NA,TGTGCCAGCAGCTTGGAGAGGGGCCCCTATGGCTACACCTTC,CASSLERGPYGYTF
TRBJ2-3,TRBV13,NA,TRBD1,TGTGCCAGCAGCTTACCCGGGACAGGGACGAGAGATACGCAGTATTTT,CASSLPGTGTRDTQYF
TRBJ1-2,TRBV6-1,NA,NA,TGTGCCAGCAGTGAAATTTCGGGGGAAAGCTACACCTTC,CASSEISGESYTF
TRBJ2-6,TRBV5-8,NA,NA,TGTGCCAGCAGCTTGGATGGTGCTGGGGCCAACGTCCTGACTTTC,CASSLDGAGANVLTF